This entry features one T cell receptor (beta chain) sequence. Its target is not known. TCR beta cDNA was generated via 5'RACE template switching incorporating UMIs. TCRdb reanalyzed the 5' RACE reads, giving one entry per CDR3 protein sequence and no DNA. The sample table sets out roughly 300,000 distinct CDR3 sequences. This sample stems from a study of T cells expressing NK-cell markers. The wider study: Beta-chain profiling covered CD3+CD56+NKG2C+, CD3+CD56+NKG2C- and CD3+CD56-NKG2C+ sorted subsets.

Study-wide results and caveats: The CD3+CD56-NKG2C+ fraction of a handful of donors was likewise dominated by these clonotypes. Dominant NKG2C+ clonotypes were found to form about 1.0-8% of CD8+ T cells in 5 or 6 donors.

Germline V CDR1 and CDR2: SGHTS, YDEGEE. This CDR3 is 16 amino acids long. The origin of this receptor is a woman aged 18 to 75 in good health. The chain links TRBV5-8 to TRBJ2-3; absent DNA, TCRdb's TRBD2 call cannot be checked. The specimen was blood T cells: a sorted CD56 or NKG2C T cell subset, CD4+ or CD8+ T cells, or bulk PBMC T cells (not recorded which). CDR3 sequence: CASVLGERPRGDTQYF.